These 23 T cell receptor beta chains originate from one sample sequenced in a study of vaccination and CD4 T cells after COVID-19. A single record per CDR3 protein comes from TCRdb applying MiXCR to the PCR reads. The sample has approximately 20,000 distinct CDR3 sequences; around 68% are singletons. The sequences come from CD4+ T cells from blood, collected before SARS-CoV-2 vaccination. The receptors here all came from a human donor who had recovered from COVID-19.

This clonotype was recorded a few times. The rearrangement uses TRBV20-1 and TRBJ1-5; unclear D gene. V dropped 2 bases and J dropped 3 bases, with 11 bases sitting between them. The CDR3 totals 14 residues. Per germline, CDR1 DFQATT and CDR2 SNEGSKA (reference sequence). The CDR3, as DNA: TGCAGTGCTAGAAAGGTCCGTAACAATCAGCCCCAGCATTTT. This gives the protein CSARKVRNNQPQHF.

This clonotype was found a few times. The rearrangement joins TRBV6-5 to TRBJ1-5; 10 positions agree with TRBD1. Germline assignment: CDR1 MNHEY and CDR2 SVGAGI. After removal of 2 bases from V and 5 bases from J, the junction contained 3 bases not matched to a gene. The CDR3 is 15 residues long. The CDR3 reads CASSYRDRGYQPQHF. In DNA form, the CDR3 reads TGTGCCAGCAGTTACCGGGACAGGGGTTATCAGCCCCAGCATTTT.

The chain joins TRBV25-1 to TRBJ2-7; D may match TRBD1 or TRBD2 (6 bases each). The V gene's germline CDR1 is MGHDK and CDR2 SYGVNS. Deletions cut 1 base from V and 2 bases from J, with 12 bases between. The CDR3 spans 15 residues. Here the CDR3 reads CASSESGGYPYEQYF. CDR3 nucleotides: TGTGCCAGCAGTGAATCCGGGGGCTACCCCTACGAGCAGTACTTC.

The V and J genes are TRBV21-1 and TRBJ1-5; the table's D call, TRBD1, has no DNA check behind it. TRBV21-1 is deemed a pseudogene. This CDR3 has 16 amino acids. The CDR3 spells CASSNYPQGQGQPQHF. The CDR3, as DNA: TGTGCCAGCAGCAACTATCCCCAGGGTCAGGGTCAGCCCCAGCATTTT.

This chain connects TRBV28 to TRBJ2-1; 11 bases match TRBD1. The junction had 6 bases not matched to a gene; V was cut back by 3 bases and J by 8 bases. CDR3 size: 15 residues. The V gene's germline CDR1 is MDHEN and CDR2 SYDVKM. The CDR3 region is CASSLGQGGLYEQFF. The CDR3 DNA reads TGTGCCAGCAGTTTGGGACAGGGGGGTTTGTATGAGCAGTTCTTC.

The DNA for the CDR3 is TGTGCCAGCAGCATAGGGGGGGCGAGGGAAAAACTGTTTTTT. Translated: CASSIGGAREKLFF. The chain uses TRBV7-2 and TRBJ1-4, with D perhaps matching TRBD1 (6 bases). The CDR3 contains 14 residues. The V end lost 5 bases, the J end lost 8 bases, and 15 bases lay between the germline ends. Germline loops: CDR1 SGHTA, CDR2 FQGNSA. Variable domain in full (rest from reference TRBV7-2 and TRBJ1-4): GAGVSQSPSNKVTEKGKDVELRCDPISGHTALYWYRQSLGQGLEFLIYFQGNSAPDKSGLPSDRFSAERTGGSVSTLTIQRTQQEDSAVYLCASSIGGAREKLFFGSGTQLSVL.

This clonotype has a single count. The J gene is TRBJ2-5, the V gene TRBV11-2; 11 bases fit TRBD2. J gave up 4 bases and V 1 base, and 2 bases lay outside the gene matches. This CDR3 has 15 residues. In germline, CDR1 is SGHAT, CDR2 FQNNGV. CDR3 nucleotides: TGTGCCAGCAGCTTAGTAGCGGGAGGGCCAGAGACCCAGTACTTC. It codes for CASSLVAGGPETQYF.

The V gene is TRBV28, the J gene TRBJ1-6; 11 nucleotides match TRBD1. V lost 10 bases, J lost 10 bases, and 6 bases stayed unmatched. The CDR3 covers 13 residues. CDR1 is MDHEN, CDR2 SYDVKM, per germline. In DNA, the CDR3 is TGTGCCATCAAAGGACAGGGGGCCTCACCCCTCCACTTT. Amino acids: CAIKGQGASPLHF.

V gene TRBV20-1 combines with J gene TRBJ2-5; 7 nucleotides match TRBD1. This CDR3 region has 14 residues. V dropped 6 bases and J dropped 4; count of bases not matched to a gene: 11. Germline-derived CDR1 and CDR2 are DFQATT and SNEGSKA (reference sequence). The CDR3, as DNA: TGCAGTGCCGGCGGGTCAGGGGGTAGAGAGACCCAGTACTTC. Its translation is CSAGGSGGRETQYF.

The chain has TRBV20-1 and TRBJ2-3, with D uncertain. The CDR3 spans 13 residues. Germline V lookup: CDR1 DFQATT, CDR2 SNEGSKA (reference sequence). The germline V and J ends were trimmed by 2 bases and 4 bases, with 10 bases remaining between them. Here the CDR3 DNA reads TGCAGTGCTAGATGGCCGGGCGCAGATACGCAGTATTTT. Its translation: CSARWPGADTQYF.

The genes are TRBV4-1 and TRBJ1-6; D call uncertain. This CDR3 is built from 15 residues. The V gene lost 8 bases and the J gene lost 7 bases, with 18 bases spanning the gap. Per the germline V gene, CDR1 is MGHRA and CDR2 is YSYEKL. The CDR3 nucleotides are TGCGCCAGCGGCCCGAGAGACGTGAGAAATTCACCCCTCCACTTT. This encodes CASGPRDVRNSPLHF.

CDR3 nucleotide sequence: TGTGCCAGCAGCTCCTGGGAGGCTGGGGCCAACGTCCTGACTTTC. This translates into CASSSWEAGANVLTF. The rearrangement uses TRBV7-2 and TRBJ2-6, with a weak D call TRBD2 (6 bases). Trimming took off 4 bases at V and 2 bases at J, with 9 bases between the two ends. CDR3 length equals 15 residues. Germline lookup yields CDR1 SGHTA and CDR2 FQGNSA.

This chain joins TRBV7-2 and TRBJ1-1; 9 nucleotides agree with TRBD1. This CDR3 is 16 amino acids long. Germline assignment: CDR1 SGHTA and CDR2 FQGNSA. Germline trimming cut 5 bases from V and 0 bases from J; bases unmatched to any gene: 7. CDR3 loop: CASSPGTGRLNTEAFF. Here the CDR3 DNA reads TGTGCCAGCAGCCCCGGGACAGGGAGGTTGAACACTGAAGCTTTCTTT.

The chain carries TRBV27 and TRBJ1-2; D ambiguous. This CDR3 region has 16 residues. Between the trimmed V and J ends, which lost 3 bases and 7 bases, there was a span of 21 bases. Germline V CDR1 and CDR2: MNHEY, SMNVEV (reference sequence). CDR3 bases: TGTGCCAGCAGTTTCCGAATAACCACCCCTGAAACTGGCTACACCTTC. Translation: CASSFRITTPETGYTF.

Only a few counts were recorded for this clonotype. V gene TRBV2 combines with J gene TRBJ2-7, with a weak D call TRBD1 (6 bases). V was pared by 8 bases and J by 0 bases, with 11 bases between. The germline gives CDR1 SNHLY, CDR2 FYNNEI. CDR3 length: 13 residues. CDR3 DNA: TGTGCCAGCTCAGGGGCGAGCTCCTACGAGCAGTACTTC. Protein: CASSGASSYEQYF.

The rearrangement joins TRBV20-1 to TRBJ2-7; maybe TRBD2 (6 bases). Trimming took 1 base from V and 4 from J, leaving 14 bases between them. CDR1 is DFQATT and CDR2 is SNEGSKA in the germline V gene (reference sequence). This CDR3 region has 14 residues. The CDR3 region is CSARVRGLDYEQYF. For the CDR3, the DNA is TGCAGTGCTAGAGTCCGGGGACTTGATTACGAGCAGTACTTC.

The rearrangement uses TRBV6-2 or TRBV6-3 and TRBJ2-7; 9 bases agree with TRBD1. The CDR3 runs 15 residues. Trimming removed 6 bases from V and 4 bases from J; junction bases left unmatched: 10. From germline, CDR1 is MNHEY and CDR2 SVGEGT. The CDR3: CASRRRDRVSYEQYF. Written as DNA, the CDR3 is TGTGCCAGCAGACGCCGGGACAGGGTCTCTTACGAGCAGTACTTC.

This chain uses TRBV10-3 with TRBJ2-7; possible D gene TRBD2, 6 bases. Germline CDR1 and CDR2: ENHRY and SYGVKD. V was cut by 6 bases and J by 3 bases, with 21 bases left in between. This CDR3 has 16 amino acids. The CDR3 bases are TGTGCCATCAGAGGCGACAGACTGACTAGTAACTACGAGCAGTACTTC. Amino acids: CAIRGDRLTSNYEQYF.

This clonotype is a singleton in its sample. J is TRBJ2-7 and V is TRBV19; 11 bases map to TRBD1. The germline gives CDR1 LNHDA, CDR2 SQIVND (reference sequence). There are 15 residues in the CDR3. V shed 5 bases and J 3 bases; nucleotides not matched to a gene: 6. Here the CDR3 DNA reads TGTGCCAGTAGTTTAGCCGGGACAGGGGGCTACGAGCAGTACTTC. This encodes CASSLAGTGGYEQYF.

In nucleotides, the CDR3 is TGCAGTGCGCCCCTCGGCGGGAGTCTATTCTACAATGAGCAGTTCTTC. Its translation: CSAPLGGSLFYNEQFF. V is TRBV20-1 and J is TRBJ2-1; 7 nucleotides agree with TRBD2. Germline V CDR1 and CDR2: DFQATT, SNEGSKA (reference sequence). The CDR3 length is 16 residues. V lost 6 bases and J lost 3; bases outside the gene matches: 14.

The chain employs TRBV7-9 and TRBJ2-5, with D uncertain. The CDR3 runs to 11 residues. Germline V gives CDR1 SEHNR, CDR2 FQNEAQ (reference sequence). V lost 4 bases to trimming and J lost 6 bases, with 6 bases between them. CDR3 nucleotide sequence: TGTGCCAGCAGCTCGCGACAGACCCAGTACTTC. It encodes CASSSRQTQYF.

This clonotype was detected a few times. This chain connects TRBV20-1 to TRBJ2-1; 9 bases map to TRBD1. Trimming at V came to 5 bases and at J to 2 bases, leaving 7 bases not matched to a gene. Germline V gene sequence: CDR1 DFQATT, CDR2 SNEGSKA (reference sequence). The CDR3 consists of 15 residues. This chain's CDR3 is CSASTWTGAYNEQFF. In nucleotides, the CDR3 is TGCAGTGCTTCAACATGGACAGGGGCCTACAATGAGCAGTTCTTC.

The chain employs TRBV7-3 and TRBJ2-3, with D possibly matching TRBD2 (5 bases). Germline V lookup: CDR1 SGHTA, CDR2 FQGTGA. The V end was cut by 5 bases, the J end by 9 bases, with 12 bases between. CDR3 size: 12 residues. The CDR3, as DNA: TGTGCCAGCAGCCGCGGATCGGGGACGCAGTATTTT. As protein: CASSRGSGTQYF.